The rows below give T cell receptor beta chains drawn from one sample of a study of OX40 agonist ivuxolimab in advanced cancers. Sequencing used immunoSEQ multiplex PCR; TCRdb keeps in-frame clones, though not all of them. Of approximately 13,000 clones listed, around two thirds are singletons. The material was CD4+ or CD8+ T cells sorted from blood, obtained in a trial of the OX40 agonist ivuxolimab. These receptors were taken from an adult with an advanced solid tumor such as melanoma, head and neck, liver or kidney cancer. Each CDR3 is given with its conserved first and last residue. A D gene is named only where the DNA matches it firmly. Some rows have no size entry. The others give once, few or many, or a class for an expanded clone.

j_gene,v_gene,d_gene,abundance,CDR3aa
TRBJ2-3,TRBV19,TRBD2,.,CASTAWSGGTDTQYF
TRBJ2-1,TRBV5-1,TRBD2,few,CASSLAGTSGFYNEQFF
TRBJ2-7,TRBV2,.,.,CASSFEVYEQYF
TRBJ2-2,TRBV4-2,.,.,CASSPPRVHPHTGELFF
TRBJ2-1,TRBV5-1,.,.,CASSLVGGPYNEQFF
TRBJ1-2,TRBV29-1,.,.,CSVGVNYGYTF
TRBJ2-7,TRBV30,.,.,CAWRPGPLEQYF
TRBJ2-7,TRBV28,.,few,CASSLAASYEQYF
TRBJ2-1,TRBV4-1,.,.,CASSPGIAEGNEQFF
TRBJ1-6,TRBV6-1,TRBD1,.,CASSEMTGGYNSPLHF
TRBJ1-5,TRBV4-2,TRBD1,.,CASSQMWDRIQPQHF
TRBJ1-5,TRBV7-6,.,.,CASSLNGLQPQHF
TRBJ2-2,TRBV6-1,.,.,CASTPLATRTGELFF
TRBJ1-1,TRBV5-5,.,.,CASSLWQANTEAFF
TRBJ2-7,TRBV28,.,many,CASSLKAAYEQYF
TRBJ1-6,TRBV10-2,TRBD1,once,CASSDLQDRGNSPLHF
TRBJ1-1,TRBV14,.,.,CASSQARGWGTEAFF
TRBJ2-3,TRBV25-1,TRBD2,.,CASSPYRTSPTDTQYF
TRBJ2-7,TRBV27,TRBD2,.,CASSRTSGNSYEQYF